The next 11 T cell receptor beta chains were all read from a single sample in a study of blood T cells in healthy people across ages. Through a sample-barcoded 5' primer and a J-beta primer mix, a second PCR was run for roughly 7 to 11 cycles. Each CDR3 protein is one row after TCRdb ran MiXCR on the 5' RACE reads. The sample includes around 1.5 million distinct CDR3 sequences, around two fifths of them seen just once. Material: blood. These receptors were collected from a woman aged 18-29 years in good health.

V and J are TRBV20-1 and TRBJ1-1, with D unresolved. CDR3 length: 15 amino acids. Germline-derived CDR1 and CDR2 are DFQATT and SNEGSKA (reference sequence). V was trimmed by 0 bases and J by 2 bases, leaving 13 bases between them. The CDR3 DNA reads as TGCAGTGCTAGAGATTCGGTGACGACCAACACTGAAGCTTTCTTT. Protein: CSARDSVTTNTEAFF.

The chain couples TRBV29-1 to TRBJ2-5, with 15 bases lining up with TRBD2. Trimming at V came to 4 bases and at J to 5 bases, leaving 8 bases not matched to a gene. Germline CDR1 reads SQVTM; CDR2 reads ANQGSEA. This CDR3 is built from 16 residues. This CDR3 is CSVVQGTSGGRETQYF. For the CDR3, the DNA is TGCAGCGTTGTTCAAGGGACTAGCGGGGGGCGTGAGACCCAGTACTTC.

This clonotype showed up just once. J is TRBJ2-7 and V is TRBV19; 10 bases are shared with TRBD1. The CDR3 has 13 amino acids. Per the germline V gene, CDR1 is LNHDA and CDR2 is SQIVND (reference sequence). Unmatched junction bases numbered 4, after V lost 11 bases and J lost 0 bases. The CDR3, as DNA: TGTGCCGGCGGGACAGGGGACTCCTACGAGCAGTACTTC. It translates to CAGGTGDSYEQYF.

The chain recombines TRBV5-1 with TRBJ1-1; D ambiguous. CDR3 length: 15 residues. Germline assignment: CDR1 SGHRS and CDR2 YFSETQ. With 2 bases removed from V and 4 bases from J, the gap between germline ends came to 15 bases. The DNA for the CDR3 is TGCGCCAGCAGCTTACTGGGTCGGGCTCCCACTGAAGCTTTCTTT. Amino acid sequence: CASSLLGRAPTEAFF.

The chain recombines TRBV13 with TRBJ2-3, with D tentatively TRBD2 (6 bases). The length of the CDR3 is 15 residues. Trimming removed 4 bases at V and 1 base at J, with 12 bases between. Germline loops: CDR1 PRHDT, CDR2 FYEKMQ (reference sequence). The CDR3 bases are TGTGCCAGCAGCTCCAGTTGGGGGGGCACAGATACGCAGTATTTT. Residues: CASSSSWGGTDTQYF.

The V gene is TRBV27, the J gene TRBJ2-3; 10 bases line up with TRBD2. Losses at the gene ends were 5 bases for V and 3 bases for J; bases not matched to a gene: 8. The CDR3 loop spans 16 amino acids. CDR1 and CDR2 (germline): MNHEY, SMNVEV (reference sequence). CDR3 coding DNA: TGTGCCAGCAGTCCGCTAGCGGGAGCAGGGACAGATACGCAGTATTTT. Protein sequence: CASSPLAGAGTDTQYF.

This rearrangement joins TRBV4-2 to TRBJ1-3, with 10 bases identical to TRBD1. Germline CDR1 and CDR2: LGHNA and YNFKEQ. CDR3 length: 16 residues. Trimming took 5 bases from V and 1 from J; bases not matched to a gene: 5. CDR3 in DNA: TGTGCCAGCAGCTACGACAGGGGGCAATCTGGAAACACCATATATTTT. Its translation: CASSYDRGQSGNTIYF.

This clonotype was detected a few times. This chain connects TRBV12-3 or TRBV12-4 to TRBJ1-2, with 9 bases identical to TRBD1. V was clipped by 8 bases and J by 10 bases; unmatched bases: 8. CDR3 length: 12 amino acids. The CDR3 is CASRGQGASYTF. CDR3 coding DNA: TGTGCCAGCCGGGGACAGGGCGCATCCTACACCTTC.

The CDR3 nucleotides read TGTGCCAGCAGTTCCGTACCGAAGGAGGGGGGTGAGCAGTTCTTC. Protein product: CASSSVPKEGGEQFF. The chain carries TRBV6-6 and TRBJ2-1; D possibly matches TRBD1 or TRBD2 (6 bases each). The V and J ends lost 4 bases and 9 bases respectively, with 19 bases between them. Looked up from germline, CDR1 is MNHNY and CDR2 is SVGAGI (reference sequence). The CDR3 is 15 amino acids.

The chain's CDR3 is CASSQVRGLNYGYTF. Written as DNA, the CDR3 is TGTGCCAGCAGCCAAGTACGAGGATTGAACTATGGCTACACCTTC. This chain uses TRBV3-1 with TRBJ1-2; no clear D. Looked up from germline, CDR1 is LGHDT and CDR2 is YNNKEL (reference sequence). V lost 1 base and J lost 2, with 11 bases in between. The CDR3 has 15 residues.

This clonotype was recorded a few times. CDR3 in amino acids: CASSPSRGMRSGINYGYTF. The CDR3 DNA is TGTGCCAGCAGCCCGAGTAGGGGGATGCGTTCGGGGATCAACTATGGCTACACCTTC. V and J are TRBV7-2 and TRBJ1-2; D is perhaps TRBD1 (6 bases). CDR3 length equals 19 residues. The V end was cut by 5 bases, the J end by 2 bases, with 27 bases between. Germline CDR1 reads SGHTA; CDR2 reads FQGNSA.